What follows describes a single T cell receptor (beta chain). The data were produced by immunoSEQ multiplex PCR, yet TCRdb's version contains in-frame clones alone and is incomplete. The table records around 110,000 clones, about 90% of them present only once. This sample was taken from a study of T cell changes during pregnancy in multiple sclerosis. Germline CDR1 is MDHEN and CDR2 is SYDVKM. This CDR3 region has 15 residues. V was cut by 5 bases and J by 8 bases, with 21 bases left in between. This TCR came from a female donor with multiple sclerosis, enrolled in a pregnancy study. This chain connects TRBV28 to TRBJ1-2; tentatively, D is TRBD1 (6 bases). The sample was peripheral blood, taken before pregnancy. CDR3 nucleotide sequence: TGTGCCAGCAGTGAGATGGGAAGGGGGTCTGGCGGCTACACCTTC. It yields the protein CASSEMGRGSGGYTF.